A single sample is the source of the 5 T cell receptor beta chains below, sequenced in a study of cytomegalovirus exposure and HLA in healthy donors. Primers for the PCR totalled 60 Vbeta and 13 Jbeta. Here immunoSEQ multiplex PCR was the method, and the copy in TCRdb shows in-frame clones only, minus some. The sample consists of roughly 200,000 clones, around 84% of them appearing once. The sequencing input was PBMCs. The receptors come from a woman aged 18-29 years in good health and CMV-seronegative.

This clone was counted a few times. The chain uses TRBV6-5 and TRBJ1-5; the match to TRBD1 covers 8 bases. The CDR3 totals 14 residues. Germline V CDR1 and CDR2: MNHEY, SVGAGI. V lost 4 bases, J lost 7 bases, and 6 bases stayed unmatched. CDR3 DNA sequence: TGTGCCAGCAGTTCAACAGGGGGAGGGCAGCCCCAGCATTTT. It encodes CASSSTGGGQPQHF.

The chain has TRBV6-5 and TRBJ1-5; 7 bases match TRBD1. Trimming removed 7 bases from V and 6 bases from J; junction bases left unmatched: 12. The CDR3 covers 15 residues. The germline CDR1 and CDR2 sequences are MNHEY and SVGAGI. For the CDR3, the DNA is TGTGCCAGCAAGTTCGACAGGGATTGGGGTCAGCCCCAGCATTTT. It is translated as CASKFDRDWGQPQHF.

V gene TRBV2 combines with J gene TRBJ2-3; 8 bases are shared with TRBD2. The germline gives CDR1 SNHLY, CDR2 FYNNEI. V was clipped by 5 bases and J by 6 bases; unmatched bases: 13. The length of the CDR3 is 16 residues. CDR3 sequence (DNA): TGTGCCAGCAGTCCCCAAAGCGGGAGACTTACCGATACGCAGTATTTT. It yields the protein CASSPQSGRLTDTQYF.

The rearrangement uses TRBV5-6 and TRBJ1-2; a possible D gene is TRBD1 (5 bases). CDR3 length: 14 amino acids. Per germline, CDR1 SGHDT and CDR2 YYEEEE. V lost 0 bases to trimming and J lost 1 base, with 7 bases between them. DNA of the CDR3: TGTGCCAGCAGCTTGGAGGACATTAACTATGGCTACACCTTC. Translation: CASSLEDINYGYTF.

This chain uses TRBV30 with TRBJ2-7, with D hard to call. Per the germline V gene, CDR1 is GTSNPN and CDR2 is SVGIG (reference sequence). Trimming took off 3 bases at V and 4 bases at J, with 10 bases between the two ends. The CDR3 has 12 residues. The CDR3 DNA sequence: TGTGCCTGGAGAGCCCGTTCATACGAGCAGTACTTC. Amino acids: CAWRARSYEQYF.